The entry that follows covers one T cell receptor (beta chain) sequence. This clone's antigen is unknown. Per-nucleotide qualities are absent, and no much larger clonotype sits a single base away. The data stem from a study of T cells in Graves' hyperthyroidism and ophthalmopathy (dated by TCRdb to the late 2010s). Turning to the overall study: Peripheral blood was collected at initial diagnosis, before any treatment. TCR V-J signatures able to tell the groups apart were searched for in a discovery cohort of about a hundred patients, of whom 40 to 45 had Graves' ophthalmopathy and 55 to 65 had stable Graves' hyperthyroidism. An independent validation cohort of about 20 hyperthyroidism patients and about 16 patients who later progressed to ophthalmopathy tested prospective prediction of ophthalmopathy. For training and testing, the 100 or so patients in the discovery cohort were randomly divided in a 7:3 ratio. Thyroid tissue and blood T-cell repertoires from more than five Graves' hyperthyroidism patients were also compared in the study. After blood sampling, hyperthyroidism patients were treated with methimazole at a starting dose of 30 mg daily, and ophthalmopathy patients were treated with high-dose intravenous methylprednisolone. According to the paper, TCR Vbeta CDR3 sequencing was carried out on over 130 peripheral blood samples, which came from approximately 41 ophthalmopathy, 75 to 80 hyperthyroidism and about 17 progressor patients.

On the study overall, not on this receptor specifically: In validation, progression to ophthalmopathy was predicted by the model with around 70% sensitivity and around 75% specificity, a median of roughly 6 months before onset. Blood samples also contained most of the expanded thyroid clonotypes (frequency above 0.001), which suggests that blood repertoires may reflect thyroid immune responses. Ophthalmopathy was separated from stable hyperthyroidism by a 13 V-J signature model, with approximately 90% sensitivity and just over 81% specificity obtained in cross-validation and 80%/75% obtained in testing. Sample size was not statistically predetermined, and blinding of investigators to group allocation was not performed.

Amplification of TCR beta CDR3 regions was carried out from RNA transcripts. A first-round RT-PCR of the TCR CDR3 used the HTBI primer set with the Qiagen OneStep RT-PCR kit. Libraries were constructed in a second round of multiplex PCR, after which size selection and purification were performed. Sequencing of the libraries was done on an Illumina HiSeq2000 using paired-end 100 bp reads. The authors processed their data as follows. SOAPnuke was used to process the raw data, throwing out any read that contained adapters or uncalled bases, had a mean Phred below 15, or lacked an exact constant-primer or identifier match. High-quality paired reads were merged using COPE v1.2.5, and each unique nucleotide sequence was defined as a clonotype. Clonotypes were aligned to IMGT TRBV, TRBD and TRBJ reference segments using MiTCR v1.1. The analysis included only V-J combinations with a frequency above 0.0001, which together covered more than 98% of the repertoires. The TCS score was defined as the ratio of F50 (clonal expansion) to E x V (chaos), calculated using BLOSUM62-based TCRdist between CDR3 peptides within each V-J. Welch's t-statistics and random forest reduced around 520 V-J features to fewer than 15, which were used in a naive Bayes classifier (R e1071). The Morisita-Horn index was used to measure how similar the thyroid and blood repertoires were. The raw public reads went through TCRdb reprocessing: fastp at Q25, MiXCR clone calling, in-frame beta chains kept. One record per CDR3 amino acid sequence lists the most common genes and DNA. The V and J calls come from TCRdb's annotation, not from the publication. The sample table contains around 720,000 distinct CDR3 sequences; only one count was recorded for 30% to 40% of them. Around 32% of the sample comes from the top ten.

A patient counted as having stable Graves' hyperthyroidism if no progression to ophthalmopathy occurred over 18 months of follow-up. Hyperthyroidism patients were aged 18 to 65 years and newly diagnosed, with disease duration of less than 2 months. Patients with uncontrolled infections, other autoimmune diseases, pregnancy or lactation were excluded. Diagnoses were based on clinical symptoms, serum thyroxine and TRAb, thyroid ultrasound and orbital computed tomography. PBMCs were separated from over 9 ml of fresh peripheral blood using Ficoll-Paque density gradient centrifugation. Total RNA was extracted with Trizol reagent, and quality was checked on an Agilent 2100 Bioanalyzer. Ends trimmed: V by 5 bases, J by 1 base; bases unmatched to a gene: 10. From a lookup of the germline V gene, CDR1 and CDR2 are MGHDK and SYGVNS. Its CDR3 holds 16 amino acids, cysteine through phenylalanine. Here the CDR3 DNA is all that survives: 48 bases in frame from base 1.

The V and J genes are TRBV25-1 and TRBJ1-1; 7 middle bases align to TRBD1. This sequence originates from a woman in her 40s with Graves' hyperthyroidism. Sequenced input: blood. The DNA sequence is TGTGCCAGCAGTCTCAAACGGACAGGCAAGAACACTGAAGCTTTCTTT. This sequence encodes CASSLKRTGKNTEAFF.